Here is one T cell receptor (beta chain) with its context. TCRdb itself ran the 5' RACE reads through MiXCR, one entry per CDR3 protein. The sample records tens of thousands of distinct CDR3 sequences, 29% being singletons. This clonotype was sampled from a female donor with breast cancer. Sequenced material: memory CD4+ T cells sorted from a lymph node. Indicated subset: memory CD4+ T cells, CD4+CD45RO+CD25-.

CDR3 nucleotide sequence: TGCGCCAGCAGCAAGTCGGACAGTCCGGAAGAGACCCAGTACTTC. This translates into CASSKSDSPEETQYF. V usage is TRBV5-1 and J usage is TRBJ2-5, with D perhaps matching TRBD1 (6 bases). Looked up from germline, CDR1 is SGHRS and CDR2 is YFSETQ. V was clipped by 4 bases and J by 3 bases, with 16 bases between them. The CDR3 runs 15 residues.